Listed below are T cell receptor beta chains from one sample, sequenced in a study of Ad26.COV2.S vaccination and SARS-CoV-2 variants. Profiled with immunoSEQ multiplex PCR; TCRdb holds only in-frame clones, not every one. The profile shows roughly 380,000 clones, approximately 81% of them singletons. The specimen comprised peripheral blood, sampled in a trial of Ad26.COV2.S vaccine versus placebo. The receptors derive from a person aged 18-60 years who received the Ad26.COV2.S COVID-19 vaccine or a placebo. Each CDR3 is given with its conserved first and last residue. A D gene is named only where the DNA matches it firmly. Only some rows state a clone size, as once, few, many or a class for expanded clones.

v_gene,j_gene,abundance,d_gene,CDR3nt,CDR3aa
TRBV7-9,TRBJ2-3,-,TRBD2,TGTGCCAGCAGACCCAGACTAGCGGGAACGTCAGATACGCAGTATTTT,CASRPRLAGTSDTQYF
TRBV27,TRBJ1-6,-,TRBD1,TGTGCCAGCAGTTGGGACAGAGGTTCACCCCTCCACTTT,CASSWDRGSPLHF
TRBV6-5,TRBJ1-5,-,TRBD1,TGTGCCAGCAGTCCGACAGGGAACAATCAGCCCCAGCATTTT,CASSPTGNNQPQHF
TRBV30,TRBJ2-7,-,TRBD2,TGTGCCTGGAGTTTCAAATCTAGCGGGAGTACCGAGCAGTACTTC,CAWSFKSSGSTEQYF
TRBV27,TRBJ2-6,-,-,TGTGCCAGCAGTAGCGACAGTAAAGCTGGGGCCAACGTCCTGACTTTC,CASSSDSKAGANVLTF
TRBV10-3,TRBJ2-7,-,TRBD1,TGTGCCATCAGTGAGTACAGGGGAACCGAGCAGTACTTC,CAISEYRGTEQYF
TRBV5-1,TRBJ2-3,once,TRBD2,TGCGCCAGCAGCCCCCCCCTAGCGGGAGTGGGCACAGATACGCAGTATTTT,CASSPPLAGVGTDTQYF
TRBV28,TRBJ2-7,-,-,TGTGCCAGCAGTTTATATCAGGGTTTCCGCTCCTACGAGCAGTACTTC,CASSLYQGFRSYEQYF
TRBV5-1,TRBJ2-3,-,TRBD2,TGCGCCAGCGGAACCGGGACTAGCGGGGGGGCGGATACGCAGTATTTT,CASGTGTSGGADTQYF
TRBV6-5,TRBJ2-2,-,-,TGTGCCAGCAGTTACAAGGACACCGGGGAGCTGTTTTTT,CASSYKDTGELFF
TRBV15,TRBJ2-7,-,TRBD1,TGTGCCACCAGCAGCCAACAGGGGGCGGCTTACGAGCAGTACTTC,CATSSQQGAAYEQYF
TRBV6-2/TRBV6-3,TRBJ1-6,few,-,TGTGCCAGCAGTCAACAAAAGACAGGAGCATATAATTCACCCCTCCACTTT,CASSQQKTGAYNSPLHF
TRBV7-9,TRBJ2-5,few,TRBD1,TGTGCCAGCAGCTTAGGGACAGGGGCCTCAGAGACCCAGTACTTC,CASSLGTGASETQYF
TRBV10-1,TRBJ2-3,once,-,TGCGCCAGCAGTAATGGGATAATTTTGACAGATACGCAGTATTTT,CASSNGIILTDTQYF
TRBV7-9,TRBJ1-4,-,-,TGTGCCAGCAGCTTCGGGACATCAACTAATGAAAAACTGTTTTTT,CASSFGTSTNEKLFF